These 18 T cell receptor beta chains were all obtained from the same sample, sequenced in a study of tumor T cells in aggressive B-cell lymphoma. Clones were read by immunoSEQ multiplex PCR, and TCRdb kept only the in-frame ones, dropping some. Here the sample spans just under 10,000 clones, 75% to 85% being singletons. Sequenced sample: tumor tissue. The source of these receptors is an adult with diffuse large B cell lymphoma.

The CDR3 DNA sequence: TGTGCCAGTAGTATAAACACAGGGCCATCTCGGCCCGGGGAGCTGTTTTTT. Translated: CASSINTGPSRPGELFF. V is TRBV19 and J is TRBJ2-2; tentative D call: TRBD1 (6 bases). Germline CDR1 reads LNHDA; CDR2 reads SQIVND (reference sequence). The CDR3 totals 17 residues. The V end lost 2 bases, the J end lost 6 bases, and 19 bases lay between the germline ends.

The V call is TRBV28, the J call TRBJ2-5; D is unresolved. The J call may be incorrect, as the DNA end agrees better with TRBJ2-7. This CDR3 is built from 16 residues. Germline CDR1 and CDR2: MDHEN and SYDVKM. CDR3 in DNA: TGTGCCAGCAGTCACCCGAGGCGTAGTAGGTCTGGCGAGCAGTACTTC. This encodes CASSHPRRSRSGEQYF.

The chain couples TRBV29-1 to TRBJ2-3, with 11 bases lining up with TRBD2. CDR1 and CDR2 from the germline V gene are SQVTM and ANQGSEA. The CDR3 runs to 14 residues. With 5 bases clipped from V and 3 bases from J, the junction kept 4 bases outside the gene matches. The CDR3 region has the DNA TGCAGCGTTCAAACTAGCGGGAGAACAGATACGCAGTATTTT. This translates into CSVQTSGRTDTQYF.

The chain carries TRBV25-1 and TRBJ2-1, with TRBD1 matching 9 bases. The CDR3 has 14 amino acids. Trimming cost V 5 bases and J 8 bases; bases outside gene matches: 7. The germline V gene encodes CDR1 MGHDK and CDR2 SYGVNS. The CDR3 loop is CASSPGQGNDEQFF. The CDR3 nucleotides are TGTGCCAGCAGTCCTGGACAGGGGAACGATGAGCAGTTCTTC.

The CDR3 protein is CASSLPGYYEQYF. The CDR3 DNA sequence: TGTGCCAGCAGCTTACCCGGTTACTACGAGCAGTACTTC. The chain is built from TRBV11-2 and TRBJ2-5; D is undetermined. Judging by the DNA end, TRBJ2-7 fits better; the J call may be wrong. The CDR3 covers 13 residues. Germline assignment: CDR1 SGHAT and CDR2 FQNNGV.

The J gene is TRBJ2-7, the V gene TRBV5-4, with 9 bases identical to TRBD2. This CDR3 has 15 residues. Germline CDR1 SGHNT, CDR2 YYREEE (reference sequence). J gave up 2 bases and V 0 bases, and 3 bases lay outside the gene matches. The CDR3 DNA reads as TGTGCCAGCAGCTTGGCTCTAGCGGGAACCTACGAGCAGTACTTC. Protein product: CASSLALAGTYEQYF.

This chain links TRBV5-5 with TRBJ2-7, with TRBD1 matching 7 bases. CDR3 length equals 13 residues. The junction had 5 bases not matched to a gene; V was cut back by 5 bases and J by 3 bases. Germline CDR1 is SGHKS and CDR2 is YYEKEE (reference sequence). The CDR3 DNA follows: TGTGCCAGCAGACGCGGACAGGACTACGAGCAGTACTTC. This encodes CASRRGQDYEQYF.

For the CDR3, the DNA is TGTGCCAGCAGTTCCTCGGGAGGGCCATCGGGTGAGCAGTTCTTC. Its protein is CASSSSGGPSGEQFF. The chain employs TRBV6-6 and TRBJ2-1; TRBD2 matches at 8 bases. The trim removed 4 bases at V and 9 bases at J, leaving 11 bases unmatched. From germline, CDR1 is MNHNY and CDR2 SVGAGI (reference sequence). The CDR3 runs to 15 residues.

This clone has a single count. For the CDR3, the DNA is TGTGCCGGTTCTAGGTTGGACGCAGGGGGGACTGAAGCTTTCTTT. It encodes CAGSRLDAGGTEAFF. The chain employs TRBV6-6 and TRBJ1-1, with TRBD1 identical over 7 bases. CDR3 length equals 15 residues. Germline CDR1 and CDR2: MNHNY and SVGAGI (reference sequence). With V trimmed by 11 bases and J by 5 bases, 17 bases remained unmatched.

This clone was counted a single time. This rearrangement joins TRBV18 to TRBJ2-1; a possible D gene is TRBD2 (6 bases). This CDR3 contains 12 residues. Germline-derived CDR1 and CDR2 are KGHSH and LQKENI. V gave up 2 bases and J gave up 8 bases, with 7 bases separating them. CDR3 sequence: CASSPWRDEQFF. In DNA form, the CDR3 reads TGTGCCAGCTCACCATGGAGGGATGAGCAGTTCTTC.

V and J are TRBV4-3 and TRBJ1-4, with 10 bases matching TRBD1. The CDR3 runs to 17 residues. J was trimmed by 10 bases and V by 3 bases; bases with no gene match: 14. In germline, CDR1 is LGHNA, CDR2 YSLEER. The CDR3 protein is CASSQGAPGQGRRKLFF. For the CDR3, the DNA is TGCGCCAGCAGCCAGGGGGCACCGGGACAGGGGCGGCGAAAACTGTTTTTT.

The chain carries TRBV29-1 and TRBJ2-2, with a tentative D call TRBD1 (5 bases). From germline, CDR1 is SQVTM and CDR2 ANQGSEA. The germline V and J ends were trimmed by 5 bases and 3 bases, with 13 bases remaining between them. This CDR3 region has 14 residues. The CDR3: CSVLGVAHTGELFF. The CDR3 coding sequence is TGCAGCGTTTTAGGGGTTGCTCACACCGGGGAGCTGTTTTTT.

The gene calls are TRBV5-1 and TRBJ2-6, with TRBD1 identical over 7 bases. In germline, CDR1 is SGHRS, CDR2 YFSETQ. The CDR3 spans 15 residues. J lost 2 bases, V lost 5 bases, and 4 bases had no gene match. The CDR3 spells CASSHQGAGANVLTF. The CDR3 DNA follows: TGCGCCAGCAGTCATCAGGGGGCTGGGGCCAACGTCCTGACTTTC.

The chain combines TRBV6-5 with TRBJ2-5; 7 bases match TRBD1. The germline V gene encodes CDR1 MNHEY and CDR2 SVGAGI. Trimming cost V 7 bases and J 4 bases; bases outside gene matches: 6. The CDR3 extends over 13 amino acids. CDR3 coding DNA: TGTGCCAGCACGCCGACAGGGAGAGAGACCCAGTACTTC. Translation gives CASTPTGRETQYF.

The chain recombines TRBV29-1 with TRBJ2-7; D possibly corresponds to TRBD2 (6 bases). This CDR3 spans 13 amino acids. The V end was cut by 5 bases, the J end by 4 bases, with 15 bases between. CDR1 and CDR2 (germline): SQVTM, ANQGSEA. The CDR3 loop is CSVTRDWAYEQYF. CDR3 in DNA: TGCAGCGTTACCCGGGACTGGGCATACGAGCAGTACTTC.

This sequence joins TRBV11-2 and TRBJ2-1; TRBD2 aligns across 8 bases. J lost 3 bases, V lost 5 bases, and 6 bases had no gene match. CDR1 and CDR2 (germline): SGHAT, FQNNGV. This CDR3 comprises 15 residues. This chain's CDR3 is CASSRSGGSYNEQFF. In nucleotides, the CDR3 is TGTGCCAGCAGCCGCAGCGGGGGCAGCTACAATGAGCAGTTCTTC.

The J gene is TRBJ2-7, the V gene TRBV13; no reliable D call. Per the germline V gene, CDR1 is PRHDT and CDR2 is FYEKMQ (reference sequence). The CDR3 has 12 residues. The ends were cut back, 3 bases at V and 6 bases at J, with 9 bases in the middle. CDR3 region: CASSFFTGEQYF. As DNA, the CDR3 is TGTGCCAGCAGCTTCTTCACGGGCGAGCAGTACTTC.

The chain has TRBV18 and TRBJ1-1; 9 bases agree with TRBD1. From germline, CDR1 is KGHSH and CDR2 LQKENI. After removal of 5 bases from V and 3 bases from J, the junction contained 4 bases not matched to a gene. The CDR3 extends over 14 amino acids. In DNA, the CDR3 is TGTGCCAGCTCAGGTCGACAGGGGGACACTGAAGCTTTCTTT. Its translation: CASSGRQGDTEAFF.